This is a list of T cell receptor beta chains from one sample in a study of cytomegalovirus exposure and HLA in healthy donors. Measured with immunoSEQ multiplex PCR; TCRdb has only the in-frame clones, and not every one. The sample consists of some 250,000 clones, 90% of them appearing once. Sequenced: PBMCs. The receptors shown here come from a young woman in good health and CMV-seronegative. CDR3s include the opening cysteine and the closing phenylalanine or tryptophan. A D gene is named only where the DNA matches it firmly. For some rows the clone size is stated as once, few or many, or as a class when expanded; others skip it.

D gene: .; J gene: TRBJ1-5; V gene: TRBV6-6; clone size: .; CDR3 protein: CASSKNQEGNQPQHF; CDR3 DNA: TGTGCCAGCAGTAAGAACCAGGAAGGCAATCAGCCCCAGCATTTT
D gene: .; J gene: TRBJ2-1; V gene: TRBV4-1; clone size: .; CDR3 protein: CASSHQQGTPYNEQFF; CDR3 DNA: TGCGCCAGCAGCCACCAACAGGGTACCCCCTACAATGAGCAGTTCTTC
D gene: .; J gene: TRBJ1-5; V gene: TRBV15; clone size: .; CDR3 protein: CATSLGGQPQHF; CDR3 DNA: TGTGCCACCAGCTTGGGGGGGCAGCCCCAGCATTTT
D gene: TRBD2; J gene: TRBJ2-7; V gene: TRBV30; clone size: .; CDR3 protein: CAWRKRGPYEQYF; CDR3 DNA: TGTGCCTGGAGAAAGCGGGGCCCCTACGAGCAGTACTTC
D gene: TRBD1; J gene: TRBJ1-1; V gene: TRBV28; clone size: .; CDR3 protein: CASSPGQEGNTEAFF; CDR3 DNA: TGTGCCAGCAGCCCGGGACAGGAGGGCAACACTGAAGCTTTCTTT
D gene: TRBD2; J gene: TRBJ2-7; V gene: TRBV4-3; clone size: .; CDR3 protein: CASQAGAGSIEEQYF; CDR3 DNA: TGCGCCAGCCAGGCGGGAGCGGGGAGTATAGAGGAGCAGTACTTC
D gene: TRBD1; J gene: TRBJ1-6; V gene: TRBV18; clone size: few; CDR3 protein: CASSRETGTGNNSPLHF; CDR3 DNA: TGTGCCAGCTCACGCGAGACAGGGACAGGGAATAATTCACCCCTCCACTTT
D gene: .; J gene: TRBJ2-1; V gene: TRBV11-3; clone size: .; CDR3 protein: CASSLDGGGPGVF; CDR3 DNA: TGTGCCAGCAGCTTAGATGGGGGGGGCCCCGGAGTCTTC
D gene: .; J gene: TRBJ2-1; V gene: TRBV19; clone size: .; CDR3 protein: CASSFRRVDDEQFF; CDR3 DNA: TGTGCCAGTAGTTTCCGTCGGGTAGACGATGAGCAGTTCTTC
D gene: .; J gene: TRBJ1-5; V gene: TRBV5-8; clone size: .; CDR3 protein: CASSLVVLAPQHF; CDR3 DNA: TGTGCCAGCAGCTTGGTAGTTCTTGCGCCCCAGCATTTT
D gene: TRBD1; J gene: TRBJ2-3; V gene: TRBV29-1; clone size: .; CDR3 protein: CSVLKGALQDTQYF; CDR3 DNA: TGCAGCGTTCTAAAGGGGGCCCTCCAGGATACGCAGTATTTT
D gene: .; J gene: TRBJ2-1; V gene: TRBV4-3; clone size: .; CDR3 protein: CASSQESGSYNEQFF; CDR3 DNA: TGCGCCAGCAGCCAAGAGAGCGGGTCCTACAATGAGCAGTTCTTC
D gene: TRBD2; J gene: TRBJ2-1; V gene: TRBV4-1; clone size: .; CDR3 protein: CASSQGALAGNNEQFF; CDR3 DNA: TGCGCCAGCAGCCAAGGGGCACTAGCGGGGAACAATGAGCAGTTCTTC
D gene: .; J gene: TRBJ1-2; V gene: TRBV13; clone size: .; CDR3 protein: CASSLVGSDYGYTF; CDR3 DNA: TGTGCCAGCAGCTTAGTAGGGAGTGACTATGGCTACACCTTC
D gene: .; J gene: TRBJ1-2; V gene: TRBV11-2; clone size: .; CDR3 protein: CASSPPGARLGGYTF; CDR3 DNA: TGTGCCAGCAGCCCACCGGGAGCCAGGCTGGGGGGCTACACCTTC
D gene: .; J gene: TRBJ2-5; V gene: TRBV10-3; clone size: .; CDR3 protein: CAISDREETQYF; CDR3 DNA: TGTGCCATCAGTGACAGGGAAGAGACCCAGTACTTC
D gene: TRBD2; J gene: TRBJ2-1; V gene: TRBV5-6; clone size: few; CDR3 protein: CASSLPSGGETYNEQFF; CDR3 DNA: TGTGCCAGCAGCTTGCCTAGCGGGGGGGAAACTTACAATGAGCAGTTCTTC
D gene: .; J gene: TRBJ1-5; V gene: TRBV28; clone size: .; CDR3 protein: CASRTGHYSNQPQHF; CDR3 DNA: TGTGCCAGCAGGACTGGACACTATAGCAATCAGCCCCAGCATTTT
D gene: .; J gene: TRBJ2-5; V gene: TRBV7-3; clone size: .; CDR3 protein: CASSLRPGGEETQYF; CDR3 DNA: TGTGCCAGCAGCTTACGGCCGGGGGGCGAAGAGACCCAGTACTTC
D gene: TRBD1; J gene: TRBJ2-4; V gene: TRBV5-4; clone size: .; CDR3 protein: CASPHTSGGGAKNIQYF; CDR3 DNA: TGTGCCAGCCCCCATACTTCAGGGGGCGGAGCCAAAAACATTCAGTACTTC
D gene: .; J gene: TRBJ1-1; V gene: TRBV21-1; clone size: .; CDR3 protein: CASSKRTGGAQKAFF; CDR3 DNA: TGTGCCAGCAGCAAACGAACAGGGGGCGCGCAAAAAGCTTTCTTT
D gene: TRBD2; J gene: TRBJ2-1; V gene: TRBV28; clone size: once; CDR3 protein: CASSQTSGGAHEQFF; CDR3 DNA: TGTGCCAGCAGTCAGACTAGCGGGGGGGCACATGAGCAGTTCTTC
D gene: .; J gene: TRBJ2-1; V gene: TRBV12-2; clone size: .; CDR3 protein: CASRLAPPSDIYNEQFF; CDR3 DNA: TGTGCAAGTCGCTTAGCGCCCCCTAGCGACATTTACAATGAGCAGTTCTTC
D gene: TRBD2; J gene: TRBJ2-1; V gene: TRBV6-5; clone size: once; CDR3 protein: CASSSRLAFLDEQFF; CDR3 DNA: TGTGCCAGCAGTTCTCGACTAGCGTTTCTCGATGAGCAGTTCTTC
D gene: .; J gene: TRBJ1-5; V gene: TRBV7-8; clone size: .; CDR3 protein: CASSLYTNSNQPQHF; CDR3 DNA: TGTGCCAGCAGCTTATACACGAATAGCAATCAGCCCCAGCATTTT
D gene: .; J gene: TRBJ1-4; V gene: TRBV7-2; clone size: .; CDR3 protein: CASSSRQTTNEKLFF; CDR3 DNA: TGTGCCAGCAGCTCTCGACAGACCACTAATGAAAAACTGTTTTTT
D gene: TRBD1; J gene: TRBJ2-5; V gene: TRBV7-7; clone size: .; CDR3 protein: CASSLTGGGDETQYF; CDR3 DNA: TGTGCTAGCAGCTTAACAGGGGGTGGAGACGAGACCCAGTACTTC
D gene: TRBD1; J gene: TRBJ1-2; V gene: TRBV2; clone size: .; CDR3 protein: CARGTGDGYGYTF; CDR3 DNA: TGTGCCAGGGGGACAGGGGATGGGTATGGCTACACCTTC
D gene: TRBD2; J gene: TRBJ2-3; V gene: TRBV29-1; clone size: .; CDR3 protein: CSVEDRTSGGKQYF; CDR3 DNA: TGCAGCGTTGAAGATCGGACTAGCGGGGGGAAGCAGTATTTT
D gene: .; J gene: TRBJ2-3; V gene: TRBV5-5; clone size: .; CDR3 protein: CASTQNGESTDTQYF; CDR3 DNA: TGTGCCAGCACCCAGAATGGAGAGAGCACAGATACGCAGTATTTT
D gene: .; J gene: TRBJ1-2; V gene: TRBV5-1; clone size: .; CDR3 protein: CASSLETGGAYGYTF; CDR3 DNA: TGCGCCAGCAGCTTGGAGACTGGGGGGGCTTATGGCTACACCTTC
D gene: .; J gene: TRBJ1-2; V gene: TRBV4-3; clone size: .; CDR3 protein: CASSQDEPGTYGYTF; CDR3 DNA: TGCGCCAGCAGCCAAGACGAACCAGGGACATATGGCTACACCTTC
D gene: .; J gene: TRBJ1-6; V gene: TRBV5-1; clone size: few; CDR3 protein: CASSLETGEYSPLHF; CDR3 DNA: TGCGCCAGCAGCTTGGAAACGGGTGAATATTCACCCCTCCACTTT
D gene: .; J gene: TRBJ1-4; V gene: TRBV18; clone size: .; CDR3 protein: CASSPLTQGRGEKLFF; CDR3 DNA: TGTGCCAGCTCACCACTTACACAGGGTCGGGGTGAAAAACTGTTTTTT
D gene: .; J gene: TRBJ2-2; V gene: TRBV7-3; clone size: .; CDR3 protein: CASSLYGSAGGRAGELFF; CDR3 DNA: TGTGCCAGCAGCTTATACGGCTCGGCAGGAGGACGCGCCGGGGAGCTGTTTTTT
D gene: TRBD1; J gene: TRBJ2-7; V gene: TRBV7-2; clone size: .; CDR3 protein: CASSLSGQSSYEQYF; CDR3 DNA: TGTGCCAGCAGCTTATCGGGACAGAGCTCCTACGAGCAGTACTTC
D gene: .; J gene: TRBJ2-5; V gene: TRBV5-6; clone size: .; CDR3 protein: CASTWGGLETQYF; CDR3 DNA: TGTGCCAGCACCTGGGGGGGGCTTGAGACCCAGTACTTC
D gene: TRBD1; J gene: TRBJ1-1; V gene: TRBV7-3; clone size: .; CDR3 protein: CASSLRGGQGTEAFF; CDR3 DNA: TGTGCCAGCAGCTTAAGAGGAGGACAGGGCACTGAAGCTTTCTTT
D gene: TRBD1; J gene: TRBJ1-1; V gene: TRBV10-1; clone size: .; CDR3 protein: CASSQGGGTEAFF; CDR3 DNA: TGCGCCAGCAGCCAGGGGGGTGGGACTGAAGCTTTCTTT
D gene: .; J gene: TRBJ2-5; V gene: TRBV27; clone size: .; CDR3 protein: CASSPMRLLYQETQYF; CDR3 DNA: TGTGCCAGCAGCCCGATGAGACTCCTGTACCAAGAGACCCAGTACTTC
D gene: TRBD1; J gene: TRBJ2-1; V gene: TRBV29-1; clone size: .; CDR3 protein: CSVEVGTGASYNEQFF; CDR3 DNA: TGCAGCGTTGAGGTAGGAACAGGGGCATCCTACAATGAGCAGTTCTTC
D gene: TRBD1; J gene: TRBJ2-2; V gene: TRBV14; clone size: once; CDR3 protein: CASSLKTGVNTGELFF; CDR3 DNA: TGTGCCAGCAGCTTGAAGACAGGGGTGAACACCGGGGAGCTGTTTTTT
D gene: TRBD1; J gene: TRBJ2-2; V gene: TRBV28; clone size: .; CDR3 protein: CASSQDREAGELFF; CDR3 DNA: TGTGCCAGCAGTCAGGACAGGGAGGCCGGGGAGCTGTTTTTT